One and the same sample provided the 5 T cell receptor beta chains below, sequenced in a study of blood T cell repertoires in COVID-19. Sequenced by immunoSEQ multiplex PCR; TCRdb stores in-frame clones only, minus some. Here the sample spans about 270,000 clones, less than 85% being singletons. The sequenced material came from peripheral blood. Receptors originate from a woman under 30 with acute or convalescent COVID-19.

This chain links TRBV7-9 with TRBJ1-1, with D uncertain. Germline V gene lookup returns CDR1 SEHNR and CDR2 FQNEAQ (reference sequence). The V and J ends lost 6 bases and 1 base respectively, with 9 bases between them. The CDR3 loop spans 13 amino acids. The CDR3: CASSSQKNTEAFF. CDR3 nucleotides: TGTGCCAGCAGTTCCCAAAAGAACACTGAAGCTTTCTTT.

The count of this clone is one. The CDR3 nucleotides read TGCGCCAGCAGCATCAGGGGAGTCGATGAGCAGTTCTTC. This gives the protein CASSIRGVDEQFF. V gene TRBV5-1 combines with J gene TRBJ2-1; D is perhaps TRBD1 (6 bases). With 4 bases removed from V and 8 bases from J, the gap between germline ends came to 13 bases. The CDR3 sequence is 13 residues long. Per germline, CDR1 SGHRS and CDR2 YFSETQ.

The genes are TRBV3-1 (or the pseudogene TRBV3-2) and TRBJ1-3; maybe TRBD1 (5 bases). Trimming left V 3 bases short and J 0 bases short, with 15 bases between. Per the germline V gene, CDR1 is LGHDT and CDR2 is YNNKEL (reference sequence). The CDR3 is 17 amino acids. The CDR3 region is CASSHRSRACSGNTIYF. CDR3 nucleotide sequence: TGTGCCAGCAGCCATAGAAGCAGGGCTTGCTCTGGAAACACCATATATTTT.

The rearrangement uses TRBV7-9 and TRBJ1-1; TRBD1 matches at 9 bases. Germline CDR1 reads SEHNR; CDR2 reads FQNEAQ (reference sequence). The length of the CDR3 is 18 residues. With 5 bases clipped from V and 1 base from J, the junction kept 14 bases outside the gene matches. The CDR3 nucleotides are TGTGCCAGCAGCCCCAATCGAGGACAGGGGATAAGGAACACTGAAGCTTTCTTT. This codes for CASSPNRGQGIRNTEAFF.

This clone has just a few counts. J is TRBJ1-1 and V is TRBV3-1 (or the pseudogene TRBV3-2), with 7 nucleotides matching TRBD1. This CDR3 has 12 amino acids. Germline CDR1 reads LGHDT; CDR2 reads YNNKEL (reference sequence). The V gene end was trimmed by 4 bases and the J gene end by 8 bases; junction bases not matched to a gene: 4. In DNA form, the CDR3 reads TGTGCCAGCAGCCCCCGGGACAGAGAAGCTTTCTTT. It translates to CASSPRDREAFF.